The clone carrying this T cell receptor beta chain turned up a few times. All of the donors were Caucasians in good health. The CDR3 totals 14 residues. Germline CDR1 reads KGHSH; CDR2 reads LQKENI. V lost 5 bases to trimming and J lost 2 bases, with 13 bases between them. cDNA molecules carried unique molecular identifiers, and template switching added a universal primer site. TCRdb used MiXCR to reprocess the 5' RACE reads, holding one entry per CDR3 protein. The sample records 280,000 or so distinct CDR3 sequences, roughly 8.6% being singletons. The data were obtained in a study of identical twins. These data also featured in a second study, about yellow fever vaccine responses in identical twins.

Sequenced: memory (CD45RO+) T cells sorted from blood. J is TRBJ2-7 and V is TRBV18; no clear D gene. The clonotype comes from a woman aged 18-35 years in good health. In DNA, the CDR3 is TGTGCCAGCTCATCCCCGGCGACCCCCTACGAGCAGTACTTC. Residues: CASSSPATPYEQYF.